Sequencing of this TCR beta chain was carried out in a study of T cell clonotyping in hematopoietic cell transplantation. Study-level findings and limits: Pathologically expanded recipient clonotypes increased progressively from day 30 to day 180 as diversity fell. Without cell sorting, CD4 versus CD8 contributions remain unresolved.

Assay: immunoSEQ multiplex PCR; the TCRdb copy retains only in-frame clones and omits some. The sample has approximately 25,000 clones, around 95% seen once. The CDR3 is 15 amino acids. V lost 6 bases to trimming and J lost 0 bases, with 12 bases between them. From germline, CDR1 is MNHNS and CDR2 SASEGT. Concerning this clone: Its antigen is as yet unknown.

The clonotype originates from a man aged 50-59 years in good health. Some clones in this sample may be carry-over from other donors' samples. V and J are TRBV6-1 and TRBJ1-3; D is unresolved. The sequenced material came from peripheral blood mononuclear cells. This CDR3 is CASRMDRSSGNTIYF. CDR3 bases: TGTGCCAGCAGGATGGACCGTTCCTCTGGAAACACCATATATTTT.